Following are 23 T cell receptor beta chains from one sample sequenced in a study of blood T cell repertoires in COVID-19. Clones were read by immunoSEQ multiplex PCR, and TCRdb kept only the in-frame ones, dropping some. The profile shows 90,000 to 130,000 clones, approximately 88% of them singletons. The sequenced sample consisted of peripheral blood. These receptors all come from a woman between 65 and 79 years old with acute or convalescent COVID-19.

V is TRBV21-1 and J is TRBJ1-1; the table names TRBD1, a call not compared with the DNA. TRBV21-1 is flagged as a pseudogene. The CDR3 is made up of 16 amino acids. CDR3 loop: CASSSWTGWVNTEAFF. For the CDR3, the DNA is TGTGCCAGCAGCTCCTGGACAGGGTGGGTGAACACTGAAGCTTTCTTT.

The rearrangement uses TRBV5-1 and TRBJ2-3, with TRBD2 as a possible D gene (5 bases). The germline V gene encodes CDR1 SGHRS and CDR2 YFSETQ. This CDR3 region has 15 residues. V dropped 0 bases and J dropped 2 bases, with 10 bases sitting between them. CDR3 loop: CASSLVRGTTDTQYF. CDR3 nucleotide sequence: TGCGCCAGCAGCTTGGTTCGGGGTACCACAGATACGCAGTATTTT.

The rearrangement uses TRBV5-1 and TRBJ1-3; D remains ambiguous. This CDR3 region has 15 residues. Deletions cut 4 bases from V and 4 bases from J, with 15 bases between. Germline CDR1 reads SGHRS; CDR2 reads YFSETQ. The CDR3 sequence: CASSKGPSGGNTIYF. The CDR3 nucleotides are TGCGCCAGCAGCAAAGGCCCCTCGGGGGGAAACACCATATATTTT.

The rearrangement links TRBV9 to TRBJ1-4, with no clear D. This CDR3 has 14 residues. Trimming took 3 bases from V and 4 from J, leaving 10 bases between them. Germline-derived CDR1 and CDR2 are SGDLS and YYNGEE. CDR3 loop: CASSAPGVNEKLFF. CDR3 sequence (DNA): TGTGCCAGCAGCGCACCGGGAGTTAATGAAAAACTGTTTTTT. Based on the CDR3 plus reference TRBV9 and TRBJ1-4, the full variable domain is DSGVTQTPKHLITATGQRVTLRCSPRSGDLSVYWYQQSLDQGLQFLIQYYNGEERAKGNILERFSAQQFPDLHSELNLSSLELGDSALYFCASSAPGVNEKLFFGSGTQLSVL.

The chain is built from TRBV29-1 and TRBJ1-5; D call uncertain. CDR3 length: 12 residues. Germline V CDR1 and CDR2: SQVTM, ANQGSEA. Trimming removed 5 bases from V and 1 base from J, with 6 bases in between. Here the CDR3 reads CSVRQSNQPQHF. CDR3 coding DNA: TGCAGCGTTAGACAAAGCAATCAGCCCCAGCATTTT.

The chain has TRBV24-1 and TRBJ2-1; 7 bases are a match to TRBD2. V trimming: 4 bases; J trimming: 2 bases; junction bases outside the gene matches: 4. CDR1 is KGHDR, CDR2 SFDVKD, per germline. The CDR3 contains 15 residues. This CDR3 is CATSESGTAYNEQFF. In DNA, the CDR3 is TGTGCCACCAGTGAGAGCGGGACTGCCTACAATGAGCAGTTCTTC.

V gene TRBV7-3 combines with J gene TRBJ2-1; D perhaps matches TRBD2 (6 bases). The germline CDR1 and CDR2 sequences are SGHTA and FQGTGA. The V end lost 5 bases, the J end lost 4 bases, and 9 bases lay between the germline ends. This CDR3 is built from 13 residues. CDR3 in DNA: TGTGCCAGCAGCCAGGGACTTTACAATGAGCAGTTCTTC. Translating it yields CASSQGLYNEQFF.

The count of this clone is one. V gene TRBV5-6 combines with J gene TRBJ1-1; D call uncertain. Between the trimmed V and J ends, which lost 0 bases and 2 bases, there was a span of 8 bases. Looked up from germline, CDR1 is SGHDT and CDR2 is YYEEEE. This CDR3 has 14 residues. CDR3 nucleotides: TGTGCCAGCAGCTTGGGTGGCAGAAACACTGAAGCTTTCTTT. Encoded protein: CASSLGGRNTEAFF.

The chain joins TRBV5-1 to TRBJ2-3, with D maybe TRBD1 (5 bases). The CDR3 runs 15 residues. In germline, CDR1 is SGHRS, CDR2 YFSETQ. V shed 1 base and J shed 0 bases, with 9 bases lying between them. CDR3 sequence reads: CASSLSTASTDTQYF. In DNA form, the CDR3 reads TGCGCCAGCAGCTTGTCGACAGCTAGCACAGATACGCAGTATTTT.

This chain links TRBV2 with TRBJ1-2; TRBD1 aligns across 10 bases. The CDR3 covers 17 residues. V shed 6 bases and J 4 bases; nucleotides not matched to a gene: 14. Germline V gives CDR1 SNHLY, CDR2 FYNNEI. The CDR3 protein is CASRELTATGGSYGYTF. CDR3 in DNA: TGTGCCAGCAGAGAGCTTACTGCGACAGGGGGCAGCTATGGCTACACCTTC. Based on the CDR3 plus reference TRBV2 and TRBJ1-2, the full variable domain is EPEVTQTPSHQVTQMGQEVILRCVPISNHLYFYWYRQILGQKVEFLVSFYNNEISEKSEIFDDQFSVERPDGSNFTLKIRSTKLEDSAMYFCASRELTATGGSYGYTFGSGTRLTVV.

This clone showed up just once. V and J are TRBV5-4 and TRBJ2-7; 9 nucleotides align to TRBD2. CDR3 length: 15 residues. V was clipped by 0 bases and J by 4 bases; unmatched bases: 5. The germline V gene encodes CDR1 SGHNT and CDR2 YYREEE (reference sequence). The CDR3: CASSLGASGVYEQYF. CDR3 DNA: TGTGCCAGCAGCTTGGGCGCTAGCGGGGTTTACGAGCAGTACTTC.

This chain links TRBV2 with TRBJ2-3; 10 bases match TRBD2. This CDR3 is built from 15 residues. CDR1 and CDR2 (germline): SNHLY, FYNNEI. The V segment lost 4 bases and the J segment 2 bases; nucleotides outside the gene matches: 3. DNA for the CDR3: TGTGCCAGCAGTGGGCTAGCGGGGGACACAGATACGCAGTATTTT. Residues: CASSGLAGDTDTQYF. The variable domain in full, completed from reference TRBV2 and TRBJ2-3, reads EPEVTQTPSHQVTQMGQEVILRCVPISNHLYFYWYRQILGQKVEFLVSFYNNEISEKSEIFDDQFSVERPDGSNFTLKIRSTKLEDSAMYFCASSGLAGDTDTQYFGPGTRLTVL.

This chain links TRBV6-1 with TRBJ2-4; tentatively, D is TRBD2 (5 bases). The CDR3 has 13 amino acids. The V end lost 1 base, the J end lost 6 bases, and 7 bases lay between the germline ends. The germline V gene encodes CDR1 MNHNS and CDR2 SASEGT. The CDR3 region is CASSEGGRNIQYF. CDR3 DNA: TGTGCCAGCAGTGAAGGAGGGAGAAACATTCAGTACTTC.

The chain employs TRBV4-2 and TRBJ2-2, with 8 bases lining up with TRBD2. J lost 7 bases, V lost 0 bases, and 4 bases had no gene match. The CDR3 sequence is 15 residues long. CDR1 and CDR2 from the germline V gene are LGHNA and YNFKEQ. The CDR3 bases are TGTGCCAGCAGCCAAGATACCGGGGGGGACGGGGAGCTGTTTTTT. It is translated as CASSQDTGGDGELFF.

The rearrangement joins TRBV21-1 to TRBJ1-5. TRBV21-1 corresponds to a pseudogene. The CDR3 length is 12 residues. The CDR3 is CATLPRHEPQHF. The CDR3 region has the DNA TGTGCCACCCTACCCCGCCATGAGCCCCAGCATTTT.

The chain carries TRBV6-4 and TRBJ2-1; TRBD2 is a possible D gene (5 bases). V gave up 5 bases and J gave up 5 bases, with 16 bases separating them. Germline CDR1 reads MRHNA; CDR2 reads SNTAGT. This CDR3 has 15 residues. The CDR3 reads CASSPSGLPNNEQFF. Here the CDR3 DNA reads TGTGCCAGCAGTCCCTCGGGGTTGCCAAACAATGAGCAGTTCTTC.

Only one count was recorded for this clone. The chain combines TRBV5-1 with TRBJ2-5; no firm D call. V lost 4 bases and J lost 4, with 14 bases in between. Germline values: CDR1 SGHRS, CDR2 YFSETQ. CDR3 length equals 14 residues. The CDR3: CASSLRPGGETQYF. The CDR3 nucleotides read TGCGCCAGCAGCCTCCGTCCCGGCGGAGAGACCCAGTACTTC.

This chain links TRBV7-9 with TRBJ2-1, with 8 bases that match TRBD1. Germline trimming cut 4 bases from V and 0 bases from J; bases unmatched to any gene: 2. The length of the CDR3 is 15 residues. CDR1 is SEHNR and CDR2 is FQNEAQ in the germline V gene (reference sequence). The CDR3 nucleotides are TGTGCCAGCAGCTCGACAGGGGTCTCCTACAATGAGCAGTTCTTC. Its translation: CASSSTGVSYNEQFF.

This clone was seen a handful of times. The DNA for the CDR3 is TGTGCCAGCAGCTCCCCACTAGCGGGGTACAATGAGCAGTTCTTC. This codes for CASSSPLAGYNEQFF. The chain recombines TRBV13 with TRBJ2-1; 10 bases are a match to TRBD2. Losses at the gene ends were 4 bases for V and 4 bases for J; bases not matched to a gene: 4. The CDR3 is 15 amino acids. CDR1 is PRHDT, CDR2 FYEKMQ, per germline (reference sequence).

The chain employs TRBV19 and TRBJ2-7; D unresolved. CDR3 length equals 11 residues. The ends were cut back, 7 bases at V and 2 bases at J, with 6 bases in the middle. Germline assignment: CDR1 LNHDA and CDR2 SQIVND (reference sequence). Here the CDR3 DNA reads TGTGCCAGTACGCGTCCCTACGAGCAGTACTTC. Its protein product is CASTRPYEQYF. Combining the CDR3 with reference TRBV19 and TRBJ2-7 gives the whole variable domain DGGITQSPKYLFRKEGQNVTLSCEQNLNHDAMYWYRQDPGQGLRLIYYSQIVNDFQKGDIAEGYSVSREKKESFPLTVTSAQKNPTAFYLCASTRPYEQYFGPGTRLTVT.

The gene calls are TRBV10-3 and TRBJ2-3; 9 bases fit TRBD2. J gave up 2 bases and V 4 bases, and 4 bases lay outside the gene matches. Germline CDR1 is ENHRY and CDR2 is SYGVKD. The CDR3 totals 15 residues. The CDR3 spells CAISVLAGLTDTQYF. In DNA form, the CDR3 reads TGTGCCATCAGTGTACTAGCGGGCCTCACAGATACGCAGTATTTT.

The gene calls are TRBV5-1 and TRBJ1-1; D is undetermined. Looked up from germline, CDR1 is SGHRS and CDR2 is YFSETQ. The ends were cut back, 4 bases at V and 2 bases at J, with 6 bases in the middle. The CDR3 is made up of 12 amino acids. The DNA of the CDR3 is TGCGCCAGCAGCCCCGTAAACACTGAAGCTTTCTTT. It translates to CASSPVNTEAFF.

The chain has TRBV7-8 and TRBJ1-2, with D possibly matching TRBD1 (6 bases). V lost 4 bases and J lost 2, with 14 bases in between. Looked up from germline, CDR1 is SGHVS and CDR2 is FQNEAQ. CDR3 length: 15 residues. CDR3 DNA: TGTGCCAGCAGCTCACCCCTGGACAGAAACTATGGCTACACCTTC. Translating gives CASSSPLDRNYGYTF.